This TCR beta chain comes out of a study of T cells in Graves' hyperthyroidism and ophthalmopathy. Trimming at V came to 0 bases and at J to 7 bases, leaving 15 bases not matched to a gene. Germline CDR1 and CDR2: MGHRA and YSYEKL. This CDR3 region has 18 residues. It was less than 13 ml of fresh peripheral blood that supplied the PBMCs. The sample holds many counts of this clonotype. Amplification of TCR beta CDR3 regions was performed using RNA transcripts as template. Researchers ran a first-round RT-PCR on the TCR CDR3 using the HTBI primer set. TCRdb re-derived calls from the multiplex PCR reads in MiXCR, one entry per CDR3 protein. The table records 350,000 to 400,000 distinct CDR3 sequences, about a fifth of them present only once.

Source material: blood. The chain has TRBV4-1 and TRBJ2-7, with 10 bases that match TRBD2. The clonotype originates from a woman aged 18 to 35 with Graves' hyperthyroidism. CDR3 sequence: CASSQDRLAGDSTREQYF. DNA for the CDR3: TGCGCCAGCAGCCAAGATCGGCTAGCGGGGGACTCCACGAGGGAGCAGTACTTC.